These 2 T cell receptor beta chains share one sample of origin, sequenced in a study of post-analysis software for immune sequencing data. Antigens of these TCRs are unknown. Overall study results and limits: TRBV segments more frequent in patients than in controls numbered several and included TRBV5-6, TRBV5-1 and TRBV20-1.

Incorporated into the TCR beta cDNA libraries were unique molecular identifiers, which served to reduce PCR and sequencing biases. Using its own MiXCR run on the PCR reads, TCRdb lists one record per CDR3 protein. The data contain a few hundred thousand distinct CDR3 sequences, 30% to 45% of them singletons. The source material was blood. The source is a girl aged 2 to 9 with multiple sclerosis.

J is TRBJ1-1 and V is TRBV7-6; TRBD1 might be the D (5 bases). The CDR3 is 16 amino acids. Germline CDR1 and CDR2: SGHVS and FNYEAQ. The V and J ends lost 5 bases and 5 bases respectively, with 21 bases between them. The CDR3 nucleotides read TGTGCCAGCAGCCCTCATCCATCTGGGGCGAGGACTGAAGCTTTCTTT. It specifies CASSPHPSGARTEAFF.

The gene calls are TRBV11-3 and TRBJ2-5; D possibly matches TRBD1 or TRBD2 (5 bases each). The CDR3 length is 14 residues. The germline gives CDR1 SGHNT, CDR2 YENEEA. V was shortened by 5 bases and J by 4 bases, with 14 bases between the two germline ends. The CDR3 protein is CASSPGTPGETQYF. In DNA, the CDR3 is TGTGCCAGCAGCCCCGGGACGCCCGGAGAGACCCAGTACTTC.